The rows below give T cell receptor beta chains drawn from one sample of a study of blood T cell repertoires in COVID-19. The assay was immunoSEQ multiplex PCR, and TCRdb's table has in-frame clones only and misses some. The sample holds 150,000 to 200,000 clones, approximately 80% seen once. Sequencing was done on a sample of PBMCs or T cells enriched from blood (not recorded which). These receptors came from a man between 70 and 80 years old who had been exposed to COVID-19. CDR3s include the opening cysteine and the closing phenylalanine or tryptophan.

CDR3 length | J gene | V gene | CDR3 protein
18 | TRBJ1-3 | TRBV21-1 | CASNPTRTLQEAGNTIYF
14 | TRBJ1-6 | TRBV2 | CASNRDRVNSPLHF
15 | TRBJ2-7 | TRBV4-1 | CASSKGQGPSYEQYF
13 | TRBJ2-5 | TRBV5-1 | CASTMGGRGTQYF
19 | TRBJ2-2 | TRBV19 | CASSGPWEEQGVGTGELFF
14 | TRBJ1-2 | TRBV6-5 | CASTQTGGDYGYTF
13 | TRBJ2-7 | TRBV19 | CASTPRRGLEQYF
15 | TRBJ1-1 | TRBV5-1 | CASSSGDPEGTEAFF
13 | TRBJ1-2 | TRBV11-2 | CASSPNTAYGYTF
15 | TRBJ2-5 | TRBV7-9 | CASSLNRGLRETQYF
15 | TRBJ1-2 | TRBV19 | CASGDRGPRVAGYTF
13 | TRBJ2-3 | TRBV7-9 | CAARRGNTDTQYF
10 | TRBJ2-7 | TRBV10-1 | CTTHSYEQYF
13 | TRBJ2-2 | TRBV19 | CASRSRGSGELFF
14 | TRBJ2-1 | TRBV9 | CASSRTSGNNEQFF
18 | TRBJ2-6 | TRBV19 | CASSIVPPLMSGANVLTF
13 | TRBJ2-2 | TRBV30 | CAWSVGTAGELFF
19 | TRBJ1-6 | TRBV7-3 | CASSAPGHLNLSYNSPLHF
16 | TRBJ2-1 | TRBV3-1/TRBV3-2 | CASSQDKLAGGNEQFF
16 | TRBJ2-7 | TRBV7-3 | CASSLAGTEGSYEQYF
14 | TRBJ1-1 | TRBV5-6 | CASSGLTGNTEAFF
14 | TRBJ2-3 | TRBV6-5 | CASRNRGGSDTQYF
18 | TRBJ2-3 | TRBV7-9 | CASSSISGGAVRTDTQYF
17 | TRBJ1-6 | TRBV27 | CASTGGRQGFYNSPLHF
16 | TRBJ2-5 | TRBV2 | CASSLQTGTAQETQYF
17 | TRBJ2-3 | TRBV7-9 | CASSLAAGTGGTDTQYF
14 | TRBJ2-7 | TRBV3-1/TRBV3-2 | CASSQAPGEGEQYF
12 | TRBJ2-1 | TRBV27 | CASSQGFNEQFF
17 | TRBJ2-2 | TRBV5-1 | CASSGLGAGAYTGELFF
15 | TRBJ1-5 | TRBV5-6 | CASSLWTGNNQPQHF
15 | TRBJ2-3 | TRBV7-7 | CASSPGTGPTDTQYF
15 | TRBJ2-3 | TRBV5-1 | CASSLTGGSQDTQYF
14 | TRBJ1-2 | TRBV28 | CASSSGGGGEGYTF
15 | TRBJ2-7 | TRBV18 | CASSPPGQGPDGEYF
15 | TRBJ1-5 | TRBV2 | CASSYRDRLNQPQHF
12 | TRBJ2-1 | TRBV3-1/TRBV3-2 | CASSQPTSRQFF
13 | TRBJ1-2 | TRBV12-3/TRBV12-4 | CASSFQGYYGYTF
13 | TRBJ2-7 | TRBV28 | CASSEGLGNEQYF
13 | TRBJ1-2 | TRBV5-5 | CASSLMQGAGYTF
14 | TRBJ2-5 | TRBV7-8 | CASSANIRRETQYF
13 | TRBJ1-5 | TRBV2 | CASKGDSNQPQHF
16 | TRBJ2-7 | TRBV15 | CATSRLRDRDTHEQYF
15 | TRBJ2-7 | TRBV7-2 | CASSLAGEQRYEQYF
13 | TRBJ2-1 | TRBV5-1 | CASSFRDGGEQFF
16 | TRBJ2-1 | TRBV30 | CAWKDAGGLLYNEQFF
13 | TRBJ1-5 | TRBV18 | CASSGGIEQPQHF
12 | TRBJ1-3 | TRBV12-3/TRBV12-4 | CASSRQGNTIYF
14 | TRBJ2-2 | TRBV7-9 | CASSLASGTGELFF
12 | TRBJ2-7 | TRBV2 | CAGRTESYEQYF
17 | TRBJ1-2 | TRBV13 | CASSWTLRDREIYGYTF